This TCR beta chain was recorded in a study of Tregs in tolerant kidney transplant recipients. Profiled with immunoSEQ multiplex PCR; TCRdb holds only in-frame clones, not every one. Among tens of thousands of clones listed, roughly nine tenths were seen once. Overall study findings and caveats: Few patients were studied, so findings need validation in larger groups. Some patients' samples used different primers over time, so nucleotide sequences weren't comparable. Biological reproducibility was not directly addressed, but technical replication error appeared minimal.

Recipients received nonmyeloablative bone marrow transplants from related graft donors, with transient mixed chimerism. Thawed PBMCs were FACS-sorted into unstimulated CD4+CD25+CD127- regulatory T cells, CD4+CD25- non-regulatory cells, CD4 and CD8 cells. This CDR3 comprises 15 residues. CDR1 and CDR2 from the germline V gene are LGHNA and YSLEER. V lost 0 bases, J lost 4 bases, and 11 bases lay in between. Concerning this clone: Its antigen is not known.

The sample was CD4+ T cells from blood (PBMCs), taken 24 months after the transplant. The rearrangement links TRBV4-3 to TRBJ2-3, with D uncertain. The TCR originated in a human patient who received a combined kidney and bone marrow transplant. T cells may partly derive from the graft donor. The CDR3 DNA reads TGCGCCAGCAGCCAAGACCTAACCACGCCAGATACGCAGTATTTT. Amino acid sequence: CASSQDLTTPDTQYF.